This record looks at one TCR beta chain sequence and its context. This clone was picked up one time. The clone's antigen remains unknown. No much larger clone is present one base from it, and per-base qualities are unavailable. TCRbeta CDR3 regions were amplified from genomic DNA by means of the immunoSEQ Assay, a bias-controlled multiplex PCR. Under the source paper's analysis protocol: Nucleated cell counts per sample were estimated from amplification of reference gene primers within the assay. Sequence reads were collapsed and filtered to measure the absolute abundance of every unique TCRbeta CDR3 rearrangement. For each sample, productive Simpson clonality was calculated as the square root of Simpson's diversity index across productive rearrangements. TCRdb carries this immuneACCESS record with in-frame sequences only. Its versions omit some clonotypes, under half of them owing to an unresolved V gene in the studies checked, with the rest unexplained. The DNA gave D and trimming, while V, J and clone size come from that table. This sample holds roughly 180,000 clones; around nine tenths were observed only once. Jointly, the top ten make up under 2.5% of the sample.

This sample is part of a study of blood T cell repertoires in COVID-19 (dated by TCRdb to the early 2020s). Describing the broader study: Samples covering the acute and convalescent phases of COVID-19 were provided by collaborators in the United States, Italy and Spain. Nearly every sample came with metadata listing a de-identified subject ID, COVID-19 status, age in years and sex. A freely available public database, intended as a resource for researchers studying the immune response to SARS-CoV-2, is where the repertoires were released. The material from the prospective study consisted of cDNA or gDNA derived from T cells, B-cell-depleted T cells, or PBMCs. Samples came from the ongoing ImmuneRACE study (first 160 participants) plus 1,254 subjects from 6 global collaborators. HLA class I and class II types, where available, came from metadata supplied by the sample provider rather than from assay-based typing. Deeply sampled blood TCRbeta repertoires from subjects exposed to, actively infected with, or recovered from COVID-19 were included in the dataset. Study-wide findings and limitations: The quantity of clinical and demographic metadata differed by source and by participant and was supplied without curation.

Whole blood was collected in K2EDTA tubes by collaborating institutions according to the institutions' own protocols. Collaborator samples were shipped for TCRbeta analysis as frozen whole blood, isolated PBMCs, or DNA extracted from either sample type. Taken from the germline V gene (reference sequence), the CDR1 and CDR2 loops are MNHEY and SMNVEV. Germline trimming: 2 bases from V, 4 bases from J; junction bases outside gene matches: 1. Spanning cysteine to phenylalanine, the CDR3 consists of 13 amino acids. This entry keeps only the CDR3 DNA: 39 bases, framed from base 1. The clonotype comes from a man aged 70 or older with active or convalescent COVID-19. The V gene is TRBV27 and the J gene is TRBJ1-2, and TRBD1 aligns with 7 junction nucleotides. The sequencing sample was made of peripheral blood. The CDR3 region: CASSLAGGYGYTF. Here is the DNA: TGTGCCAGCAGTTTAGCAGGGGGCTATGGCTACACCTTC.